Below, 3 T cell receptor beta chains from the same sample are listed, as sequenced in a study of cytomegalovirus exposure and HLA in healthy donors. In the PCR, 60 Vbeta and 13 Jbeta primers were used. Using immunoSEQ multiplex PCR, the repertoire was profiled, and TCRdb retains in-frame clones only, with some absent. The repertoire holds approximately 180,000 clones, with approximately 80% as singletons. The sequenced material came from PBMCs. These receptors were collected from a young man in good health and CMV-seronegative.

The rearrangement links TRBV2 to TRBJ2-5, with D unresolved. The J call could be wrong; TRBJ2-7 is a better fit for the DNA end. The CDR3 runs 15 residues. Germline loops: CDR1 SNHLY, CDR2 FYNNEI. CDR3 in amino acids: CASSGGYLSRYEQYF. CDR3 nucleotide sequence: TGTGCCAGCAGTGGAGGTTATCTATCTCGCTACGAGCAGTACTTC.

The gene calls are TRBV16 and TRBJ2-5; TRBD2 aligns across 13 bases. Germline V gene lookup returns CDR1 KGHSY and CDR2 FQNENV. The CDR3 spans 16 residues. V lost 4 bases to trimming and J lost 3 bases; unmatched junction nucleotides: 5. The CDR3 is CASSPRTSGGKETQYF. CDR3 coding DNA: TGTGCCAGCAGCCCACGGACTAGCGGGGGTAAAGAGACCCAGTACTTC.

The chain has TRBV28 and TRBJ2-7; 7 nucleotides align to TRBD1. This CDR3 is 16 amino acids long. CDR1 MDHEN and CDR2 SYDVKM come from the germline V gene. The V gene end was trimmed by 6 bases and the J gene end by 4 bases; junction bases not matched to a gene: 15. The CDR3 DNA reads TGTGCCAGCAGCTACCCCCCGGGACAGCTACTTTACGAGCAGTACTTC. Translating it yields CASSYPPGQLLYEQYF.